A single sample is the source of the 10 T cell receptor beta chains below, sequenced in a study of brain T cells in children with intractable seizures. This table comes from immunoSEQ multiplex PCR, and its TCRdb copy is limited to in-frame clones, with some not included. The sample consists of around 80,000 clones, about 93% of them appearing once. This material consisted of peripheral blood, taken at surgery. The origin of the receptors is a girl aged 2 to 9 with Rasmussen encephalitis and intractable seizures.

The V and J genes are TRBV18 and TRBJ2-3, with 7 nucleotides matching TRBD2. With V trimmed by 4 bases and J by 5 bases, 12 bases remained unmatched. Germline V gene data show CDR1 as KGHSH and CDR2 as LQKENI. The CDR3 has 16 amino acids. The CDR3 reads CASSHIRAGARDTQYF. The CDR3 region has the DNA TGTGCCAGCTCACATATCCGGGCGGGAGCGAGAGATACGCAGTATTTT. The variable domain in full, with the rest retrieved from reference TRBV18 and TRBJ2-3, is NAGVMQNPRHLVRRRGQEARLRCSPMKGHSHVYWYRQLPEEGLKFMVYLQKENIIDESGMPKERFSAEFPKEGPSILRIQQVVRGDSAAYFCASSHIRAGARDTQYFGPGTRLTVL.

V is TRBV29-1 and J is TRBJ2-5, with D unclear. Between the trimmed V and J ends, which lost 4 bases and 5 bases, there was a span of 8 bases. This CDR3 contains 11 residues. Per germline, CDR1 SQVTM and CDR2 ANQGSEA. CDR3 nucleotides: TGCAGCGTTGTCAAGAGGGAGACCCAGTACTTC. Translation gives CSVVKRETQYF.

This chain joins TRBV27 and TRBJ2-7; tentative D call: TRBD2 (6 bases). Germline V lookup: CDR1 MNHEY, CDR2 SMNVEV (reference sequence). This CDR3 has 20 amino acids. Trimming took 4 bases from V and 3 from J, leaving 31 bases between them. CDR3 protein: CASSSYRMGSSEQQGYEQYF. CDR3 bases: TGTGCCAGCAGTTCATATCGGATGGGATCTAGCGAACAGCAAGGCTACGAGCAGTACTTC.

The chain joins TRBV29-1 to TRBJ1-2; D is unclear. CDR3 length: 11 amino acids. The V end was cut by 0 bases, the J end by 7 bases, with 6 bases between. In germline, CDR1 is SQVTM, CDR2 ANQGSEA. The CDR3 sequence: CSVEDRGGYTF. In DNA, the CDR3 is TGCAGCGTTGAAGATCGAGGTGGCTACACCTTC. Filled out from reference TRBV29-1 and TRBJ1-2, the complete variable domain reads SAVISQKPSRDICQRGTSLTIQCQVDSQVTMMFWYRQQPGQSLTLIATANQGSEATYESGFVIDKFPISRPNLTFSTLTVSNMSPEDSSIYLCSVEDRGGYTFGSGTRLTVV.

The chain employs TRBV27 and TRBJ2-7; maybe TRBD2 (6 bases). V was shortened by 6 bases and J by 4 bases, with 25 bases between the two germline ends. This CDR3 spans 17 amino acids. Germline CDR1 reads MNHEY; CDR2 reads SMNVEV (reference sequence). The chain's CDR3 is CASRPMVGDSSSYEQYF. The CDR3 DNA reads TGTGCCAGCAGACCCATGGTGGGGGACTCCAGCTCATACGAGCAGTACTTC.

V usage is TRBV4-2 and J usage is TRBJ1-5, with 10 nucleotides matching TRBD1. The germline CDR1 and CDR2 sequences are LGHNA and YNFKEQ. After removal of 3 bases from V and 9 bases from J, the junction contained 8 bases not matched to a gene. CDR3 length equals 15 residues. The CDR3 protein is CASSQSGQGVGPQHF. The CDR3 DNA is TGTGCCAGCAGCCAGTCCGGACAGGGGGTAGGGCCCCAGCATTTT.

CDR3 nucleotide sequence: TGTGCCAGCAGCCCAGCCGACAGGGCGTACAATGAGCAGTTCTTC. This gives the protein CASSPADRAYNEQFF. The chain carries TRBV7-3 and TRBJ2-1; the match to TRBD1 covers 7 bases. This CDR3 has 15 residues. Germline V gene data show CDR1 as SGHTA and CDR2 as FQGTGA. V shed 5 bases and J 4 bases; nucleotides not matched to a gene: 8.

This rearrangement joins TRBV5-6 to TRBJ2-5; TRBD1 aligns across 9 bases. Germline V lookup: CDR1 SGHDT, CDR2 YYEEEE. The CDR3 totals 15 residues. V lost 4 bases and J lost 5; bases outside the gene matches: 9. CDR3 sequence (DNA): TGTGCCAGCAGCGCCGTTGGGACAGGGAGGGAGACCCAGTACTTC. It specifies CASSAVGTGRETQYF.

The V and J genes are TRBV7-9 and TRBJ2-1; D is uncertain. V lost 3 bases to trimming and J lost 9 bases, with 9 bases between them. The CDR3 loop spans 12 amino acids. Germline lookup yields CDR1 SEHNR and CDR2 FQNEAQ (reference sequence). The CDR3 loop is CASSFSRPEQFF. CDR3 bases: TGTGCCAGCAGCTTTTCTCGTCCTGAGCAGTTCTTC.

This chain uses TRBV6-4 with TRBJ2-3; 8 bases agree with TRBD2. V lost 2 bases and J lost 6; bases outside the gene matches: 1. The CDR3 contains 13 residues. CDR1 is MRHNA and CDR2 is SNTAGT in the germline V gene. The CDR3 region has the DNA TGTGCCAGCAGTGACGGCGGGGGGGATACGCAGTATTTT. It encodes CASSDGGGDTQYF.